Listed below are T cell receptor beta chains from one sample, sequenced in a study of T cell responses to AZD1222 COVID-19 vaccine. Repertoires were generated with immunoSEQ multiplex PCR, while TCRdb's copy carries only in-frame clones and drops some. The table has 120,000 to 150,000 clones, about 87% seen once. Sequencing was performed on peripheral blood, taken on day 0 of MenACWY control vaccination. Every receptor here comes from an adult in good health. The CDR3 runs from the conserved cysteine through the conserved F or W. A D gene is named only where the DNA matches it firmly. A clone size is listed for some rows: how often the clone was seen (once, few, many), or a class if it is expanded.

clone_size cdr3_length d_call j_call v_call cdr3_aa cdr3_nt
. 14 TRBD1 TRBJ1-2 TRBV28 CASSSWTGTAGYTF TGTGCCAGCAGTTCATGGACAGGGACGGCTGGCTACACCTTC
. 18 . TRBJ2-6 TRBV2 CASSDILRVRPGANVLTF TGTGCCAGCAGTGATATCCTGAGGGTCCGTCCTGGGGCCAACGTCCTGACTTTC
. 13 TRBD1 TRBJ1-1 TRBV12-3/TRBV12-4 CASSPRQGTEAFF TGTGCCAGCAGTCCAAGACAGGGGACGGAAGCTTTCTTT
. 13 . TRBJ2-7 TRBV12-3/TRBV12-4 CASSLRGKGEQYF TGTGCCAGCAGTTTAAGGGGAAAAGGCGAGCAGTACTTC
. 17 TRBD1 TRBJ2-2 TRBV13 CASSFGYPAGGTGELFF TGTGCCAGCAGCTTCGGCTATCCAGCAGGGGGCACCGGGGAGCTGTTTTTT
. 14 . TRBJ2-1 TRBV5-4 CASSRLDFANEQFF TGTGCCAGCAGTCGACTAGACTTCGCCAATGAGCAGTTCTTC
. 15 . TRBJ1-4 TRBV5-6 CASSFRWQGNEKLFF TGTGCCAGCAGCTTCAGGTGGCAGGGAAATGAAAAACTGTTTTTT
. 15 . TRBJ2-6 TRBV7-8 CASSLGHSGANVLTF TGTGCCAGCAGCTTAGGACACTCTGGGGCCAACGTCCTGACTTTC
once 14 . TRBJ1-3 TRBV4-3 CASSAVYGGNTIYF TGCGCCAGCAGCGCCGTCTATGGTGGAAACACCATATATTTT
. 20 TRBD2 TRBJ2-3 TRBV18 CASSSIWTSGRARHTDTQYF TGTGCCAGCTCATCTATATGGACTAGCGGTCGAGCTAGGCACACAGATACGCAGTATTTT
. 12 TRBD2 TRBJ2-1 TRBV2 CASSDLAEEQFF TGTGCCAGCAGTGACCTAGCGGAAGAGCAGTTCTTC
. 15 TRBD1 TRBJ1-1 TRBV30 CAWSDRLQGPAEAFF TGTGCCTGGAGTGACCGCTTACAGGGGCCCGCTGAAGCTTTCTTT
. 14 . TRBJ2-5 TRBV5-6 CASSLGAAPETQYF TGTGCCAGCAGCCTTGGGGCAGCCCCAGAGACCCAGTACTTC
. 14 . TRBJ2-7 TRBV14 CASSPDSNNYERYF TGTGCCAGCAGCCCGGACAGTAATAACTACGAGCGGTACTTC
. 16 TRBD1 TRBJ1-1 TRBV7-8 CASSLTRQGKRTEAFF TGTGCCAGCAGCTTGACCCGACAGGGGAAGCGCACTGAAGCTTTCTTT
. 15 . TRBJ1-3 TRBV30 CAWKGRGLGGNTIYF TGTGCCTGGAAGGGTCGGGGATTAGGTGGAAACACCATATATTTT
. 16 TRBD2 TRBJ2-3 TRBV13 CASSLDRTSGTDTQYF TGTGCCAGCAGCTTAGATCGGACTAGCGGCACAGATACGCAGTATTTT
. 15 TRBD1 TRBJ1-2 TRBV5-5 CASSPGQGAHYGYTF TGTGCCAGCAGCCCTGGACAGGGGGCACACTATGGCTACACCTTC
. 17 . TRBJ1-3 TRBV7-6 CASSLRWRGGTGNTIYF TGTGCCAGCAGCTTAAGGTGGAGGGGGGGAACTGGAAACACCATATATTTT
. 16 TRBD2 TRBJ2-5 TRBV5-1 CASSLGLAGKGETQYF TGCGCCAGCAGCTTAGGACTAGCGGGGAAAGGAGAGACCCAGTACTTC
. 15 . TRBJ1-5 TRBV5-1 CASSLDGYSNQPQHF TGCGCCAGCAGCTTGGACGGCTATAGCAATCAGCCCCAGCATTTT
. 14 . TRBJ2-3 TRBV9 CASSFQTAPDTQYF TGTGCCAGCAGCTTCCAGACAGCACCAGATACGCAGTATTTT
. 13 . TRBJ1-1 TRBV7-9 CASSSDRNTEAFF TGTGCCAGCAGCTCGGACAGAAACACTGAAGCTTTCTTT
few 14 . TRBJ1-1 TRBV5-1 CASSQDNGPTEAFF TGCGCCAGCAGCCAGGACAACGGGCCCACTGAAGCTTTCTTT
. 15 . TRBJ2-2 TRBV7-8 CASSLLARNTGELFF TGTGCCAGCAGCTTACTAGCGAGGAACACCGGGGAGCTGTTTTTT
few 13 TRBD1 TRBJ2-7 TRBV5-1 CASSLGQGNEQYF TGCGCCAGCAGCCTTGGACAGGGTAACGAGCAGTACTTC
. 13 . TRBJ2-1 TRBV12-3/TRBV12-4 CASTPPAGGEQFF TGTGCCAGCACCCCGCCCGCCGGCGGTGAGCAGTTCTTC
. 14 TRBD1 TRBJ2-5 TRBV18 CASSLGQVQETQYF TGTGCCAGCTCACTAGGACAGGTACAAGAGACCCAGTACTTC
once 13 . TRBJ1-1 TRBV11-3 CASSLGRVTEAFF TGTGCCAGCAGCTTAGGCAGGGTAACTGAAGCTTTCTTT
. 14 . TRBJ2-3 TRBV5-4 CASSLEGSADTQYF TGTGCCAGCAGCTTGGAAGGTAGCGCAGATACGCAGTATTTT